This T cell receptor (beta chain) was observed in a study of T cells in Graves' hyperthyroidism and ophthalmopathy. Amplified TCR beta CDR3 regions came from RNA transcripts. HTBI primers were used for first-round RT-PCR of the TCR CDR3. TCRdb called the multiplex PCR reads again in MiXCR, with one record for every CDR3 protein. The table includes around 350,000 distinct CDR3 sequences, 25% detected once. General study findings and limits: By a 13 V-J model, ophthalmopathy was set apart from stable hyperthyroidism.

A remark on this clonotype: Its matching antigen is unknown.

The sequence was collected from a man in his fifties or sixties with Graves' hyperthyroidism. The sample comprised blood.

The CDR3 DNA follows: TGTGCCAGCACCCCGACCGCTAGCGGGATACCCACCGATACGCAGTATTTT. As protein: CASTPTASGIPTDTQYF. The chain has TRBV12-3 or TRBV12-4 and TRBJ2-3, with 9 bases identical to TRBD2. The CDR3 is made up of 17 amino acids. The J segment lost 6 bases and the V segment lost 7 bases, leaving 17 bases of the junction unmatched.